The 13 T cell receptor beta chains below come from one sample, sequenced in a study of CXCR3-negative and CXCR3-positive naive CD8 T cells. With UMI labels, 5' RACE was used to prepare the TRB cDNA libraries. TCRdb re-called the 5' RACE reads and shows each CDR3 protein once, DNA omitted. In all, the sample yields approximately 52,000 distinct CDR3 sequences. Sequencing was performed on memory CD8+ T cells from blood. Receptors originate from a human donor in good health. Some clones in this sample may be carry-over from other donors' samples.

The gene calls are TRBV7-2 and TRBJ2-7; checking the TCRdb D call of TRBD1 is not possible without DNA. This CDR3 has 13 amino acids. Germline CDR1 and CDR2: SGHTA and FQGNSA. CDR3 sequence: CASSPTGDYEQYF.

The chain is built from TRBV10-3 and TRBJ2-1; TCRdb designates TRBD2, a call that cannot be tested without DNA. This CDR3 has 15 residues. Germline CDR1 and CDR2: ENHRY and SYGVKD. The CDR3 loop is CAISEWSSGYNEQFF.

Here the CDR3 reads CASAKPTTLGTEAFF. The chain recombines TRBV27 with TRBJ1-1. In germline, CDR1 is MNHEY, CDR2 SMNVEV (reference sequence). This CDR3 comprises 15 residues.

The rearrangement joins TRBV12-3 or TRBV12-4 to TRBJ2-5; the D gene TCRdb calls, TRBD1, cannot be checked with no DNA. The CDR3 is 14 residues long. This CDR3 is CASSTRRGQETQYF.

The genes are TRBV5-1 and TRBJ2-7; TCRdb indicates TRBD1, and absent DNA this call remains unverified. The CDR3 length is 15 residues. Germline V lookup: CDR1 SGHRS, CDR2 YFSETQ. CDR3 region: CASSLAGGIYDEQYF.

V is TRBV5-6 and J is TRBJ2-1; the TRBD2 assignment by TCRdb is unverifiable without DNA. Germline V gene data show CDR1 as SGHDT and CDR2 as YYEEEE. This CDR3 contains 16 residues. The CDR3 sequence is CASSLVLAGAYNEQFF. The entire variable domain, with the rest obtained from reference TRBV5-6 and TRBJ2-1, is as follows: DAGVTQSPTHLIKTRGQQVTLRCSPKSGHDTVSWYQQALGQGPQFIFQYYEEEERQRGNFPDRFSGHQFPNYSSELNVNALLLGDSALYLCASSLVLAGAYNEQFFGPGTRLTVL.

The rearrangement links TRBV11-2 to TRBJ2-7. Per the germline V gene, CDR1 is SGHAT and CDR2 is FQNNGV. The CDR3 loop spans 12 amino acids. Here the CDR3 reads CASSFSRYEQYF.

The chain is built from TRBV27 and TRBJ2-7; the D gene TCRdb calls, TRBD1, cannot be checked with no DNA. Germline CDR1 and CDR2: MNHEY and SMNVEV (reference sequence). The CDR3 is 13 amino acids. This CDR3 is CASSLQGYYEQYF.

The chain recombines TRBV7-9 with TRBJ2-1; TCRdb reports TRBD2, a call that lacks DNA to check it against. The germline V gene has CDR1 SEHNR and CDR2 FQNEAQ (reference sequence). CDR3 length: 17 amino acids. CDR3 region: CASSLDLAGDPYNEQFF.

The V gene is TRBV7-2, the J gene TRBJ2-5; the TRBD2 assignment by TCRdb is unverifiable without DNA. Germline-derived CDR1 and CDR2 are SGHTA and FQGNSA. The CDR3 runs 16 residues. The CDR3 reads CASSRLAGAIQETQYF.

The rearrangement links TRBV11-1 to TRBJ2-3; checking the TCRdb D call of TRBD1 is not possible without DNA. The CDR3 spans 16 residues. In germline, CDR1 is SGHAT, CDR2 FQDESV (reference sequence). The CDR3 here is CASSFPRGRTTDTQYF. The full variable domain, with the rest looked up from reference TRBV11-1 and TRBJ2-3, is EAEVAQSPRYKITEKSQAVAFWCDPISGHATLYWYRQILGQGPELLVQFQDESVVDDSQLPKDRFSAERLKGVDSTLKIQPAELGDSAMYLCASSFPRGRTTDTQYFGPGTRLTVL.

This chain links TRBV5-5 with TRBJ2-7; TCRdb's D call, TRBD1, is unchecked because there is no DNA. The CDR3 has 16 residues. The germline V gene encodes CDR1 SGHKS and CDR2 YYEKEE (reference sequence). CDR3 sequence: CASSRVQGIWGYEQYF.

The chain couples TRBV20-1 to TRBJ1-5; there is no DNA to check the TCRdb D call of TRBD1. This CDR3 spans 15 amino acids. CDR1 and CDR2 (germline): DFQATT, SNEGSKA (reference sequence). CDR3: CSATPPGVGNQPQHF.